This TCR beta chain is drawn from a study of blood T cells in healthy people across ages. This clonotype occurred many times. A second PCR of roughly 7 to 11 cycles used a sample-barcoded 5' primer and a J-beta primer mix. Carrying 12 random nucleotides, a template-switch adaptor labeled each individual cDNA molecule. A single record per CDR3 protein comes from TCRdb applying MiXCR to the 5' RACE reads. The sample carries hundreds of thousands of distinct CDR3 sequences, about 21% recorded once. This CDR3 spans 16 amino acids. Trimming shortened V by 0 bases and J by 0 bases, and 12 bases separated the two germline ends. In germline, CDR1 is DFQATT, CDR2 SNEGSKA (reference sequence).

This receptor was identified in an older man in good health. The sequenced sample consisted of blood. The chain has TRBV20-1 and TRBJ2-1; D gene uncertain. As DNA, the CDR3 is TGCAGTGCTAGAGATGTGCGGCATAGCTCCTACAATGAGCAGTTCTTC. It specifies CSARDVRHSSYNEQFF.